This T cell receptor beta chain stems from a study of technical replicates of blood from several donors. TCRdb's copy holds only in-frame clones and misses some; the assay was immunoSEQ multiplex PCR. The sample includes around 67,000 clones, 95% to 96% of them seen just once. Germline values: CDR1 MDHEN, CDR2 SYDVKM. V lost 2 bases, J lost 4 bases, and 15 bases lay in between. This CDR3 has 15 residues. This clone came up once. This TCR derives from a human donor in good health. This chain connects TRBV28 to TRBJ2-7; D remains ambiguous. Input material: T cells isolated from PBMCs. CDR3 nucleotide sequence: TGTGCCAGCAGTTTAATGCCTGGGCTTGGTTACGAGCAGTACTTC. Protein sequence: CASSLMPGLGYEQYF. Variable domain in full (rest from reference TRBV28 and TRBJ2-7): DVKVTQSSRYLVKRTGEKVFLECVQDMDHENMFWYRQDPGLGLRLIYFSYDVKMKEKGDIPEGYSVSREKKERFSLILESASTNQTSMYLCASSLMPGLGYEQYFGPGTRLTVT.